This entry concerns a single T cell receptor (beta chain). This clone has just one count. Its antigen has not been determined. Nothing much larger sits one base from this clone, and base qualities are not available. The library was generated by the immunoSEQ multiplex PCR assay. Drawn from immuneACCESS, this table holds only the in-frame rearrangements with V and J called that TCRdb kept. Clones are partly lost; checked studies trace under half to an unresolved V gene and leave the rest unexplained. The sample has fewer than 90,000 clones on record, about 90% of them singletons. The biggest ten clones account for 0.86% of the sample. The data originate from a study of T cell changes during pregnancy in multiple sclerosis (dated by TCRdb to about 2019). Study-level background: Changes in the T cell repertoire over the course of pregnancy were examined in this study in women with multiple sclerosis.

For CDR1 and CDR2, the germline V gene (reference sequence) lists LNHDA and SQIVND. The CDR3 measures 12 amino acids from cysteine to phenylalanine. Here the CDR3 DNA is all that survives: 36 bases in frame from base 1. V and J lose 5 bases and 9 bases, and a span of 13 bases separates them. The receptor's source is a female donor with multiple sclerosis, enrolled in a pregnancy study. Sequenced here: peripheral blood, sampled in the second trimester of pregnancy. The sequence is built from TRBV19 and TRBJ1-2; no D segment can be confidently identified. The CDR3 is CASSPPEESYTF. Read as DNA, the sequence is TGTGCCAGTAGTCCCCCTGAGGAAAGCTACACCTTC.